A single sample gave rise to the 3 T cell receptor beta chains below, sequenced in a study of blood T cell repertoires in COVID-19. Sequencing was performed with immunoSEQ multiplex PCR; in TCRdb, only in-frame clones are kept and a portion is missing. The table includes about 130,000 clones, approximately 89% detected once. The source material was peripheral blood. All receptors come from a woman in her 70s with COVID-19, enrolled during active disease.

This sequence joins TRBV4-2 and TRBJ2-3; weak D call: TRBD2 (5 bases). Between the trimmed V and J ends, which lost 6 bases and 0 bases, there was a span of 10 bases. The germline V gene encodes CDR1 LGHNA and CDR2 YNFKEQ. The CDR3 has 14 residues. The CDR3 bases are TGTGCCAGCAGGATCGGACTTAGCACAGATACGCAGTATTTT. Amino acid sequence: CASRIGLSTDTQYF.

The chain carries TRBV2 and TRBJ1-1; no clear D gene. This CDR3 spans 12 amino acids. V was trimmed by 10 bases and J by 7 bases, leaving 16 bases between them. Per the germline V gene, CDR1 is SNHLY and CDR2 is FYNNEI. In nucleotides, the CDR3 is TGTGCCATCTCACGGCGGGTCGGTGAAGCTTTCTTT. This sequence encodes CAISRRVGEAFF.

The CDR3 protein is CASSQGGYSNQPQHF. The CDR3 region has the DNA TGTGCCAGCAGCCAGGGAGGATATAGCAATCAGCCCCAGCATTTT. The chain employs TRBV7-9 and TRBJ1-5; a possible D gene is TRBD1 (5 bases). The CDR3 covers 15 residues. Germline V lookup: CDR1 SEHNR, CDR2 FQNEAQ (reference sequence). V was trimmed by 5 bases and J by 0 bases, leaving 11 bases between them.